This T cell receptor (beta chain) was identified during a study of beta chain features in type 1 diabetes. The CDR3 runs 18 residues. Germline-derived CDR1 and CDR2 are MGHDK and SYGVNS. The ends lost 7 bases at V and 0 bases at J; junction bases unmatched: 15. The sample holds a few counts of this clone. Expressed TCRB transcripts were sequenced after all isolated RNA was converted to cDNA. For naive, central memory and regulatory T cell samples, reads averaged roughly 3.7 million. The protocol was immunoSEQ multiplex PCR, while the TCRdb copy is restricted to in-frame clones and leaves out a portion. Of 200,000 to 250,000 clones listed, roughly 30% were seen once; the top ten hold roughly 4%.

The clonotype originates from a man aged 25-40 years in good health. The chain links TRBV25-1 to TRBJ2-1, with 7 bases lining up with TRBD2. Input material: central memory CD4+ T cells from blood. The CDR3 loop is CASIPSGASGSSYNEQFF. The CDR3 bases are TGTGCCAGCATCCCCTCCGGGGCTAGCGGAAGCTCCTACAATGAGCAGTTCTTC.